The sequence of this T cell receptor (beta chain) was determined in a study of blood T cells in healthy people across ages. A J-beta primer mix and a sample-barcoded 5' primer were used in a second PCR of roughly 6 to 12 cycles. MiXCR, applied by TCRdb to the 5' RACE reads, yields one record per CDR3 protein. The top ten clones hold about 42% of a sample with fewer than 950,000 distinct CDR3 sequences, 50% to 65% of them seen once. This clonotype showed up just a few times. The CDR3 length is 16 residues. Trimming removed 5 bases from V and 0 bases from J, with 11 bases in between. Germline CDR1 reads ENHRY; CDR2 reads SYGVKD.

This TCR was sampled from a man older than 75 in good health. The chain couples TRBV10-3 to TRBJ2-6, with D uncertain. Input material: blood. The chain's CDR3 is CAISKIPSSGANVLTF. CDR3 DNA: TGTGCCATCAGTAAAATCCCCAGCTCTGGGGCCAACGTCCTGACTTTC.